This TCR beta chain was observed in a study of human T cells and chemical hapten exposure (dated by TCRdb to 2020 to 2023). The study in broad terms: For sensitization, 2% DPC in acetone was applied to an approximately 2 cm by approximately 2 cm area of upper inner arm skin. Patch tests used Finn chambers with 0.01% DPC on the upper back, scored after 6 days by International Contact Dermatitis Research Group standards. For TCR sequencing, blood came from 25 to 35 alopecia patients at anywhere from one to four time points (pre-sensitization, 2, 6 and 24 weeks). The study tracked peripheral blood TCR repertoire changes in vivo during primary and secondary sensitization to the hapten diphenylcyclopropenone (DPC) in alopecia patients. Alopecia areata with under or over 50% scalp involvement, alopecia totalis and alopecia universalis were represented in the patient cohort, which was mostly female. Blood samples were taken from patients before sensitization (week 0) and at 2, 6 and about 24 weeks after DPC sensitization. Throughout the study period of about 22 weeks, patients also received therapeutic DPC doses to the scalp every week. Libraries were pooled for sequencing, and per-sample TCR yields varied mainly because of small differences in library volumes within the pool. General conclusions and limits of the study: After repeated subsampling, the strength of the expansion versus patch-test correlation and the threshold at which it became significant changed. Alopecia, a presumed autoimmune disease, was present in all patients, so the immune response of the patients might differ from that of healthy individuals. Patch test score was positively correlated with the number of PT1 expanded TCRs, with significance at thresholds 8, 16 and 32 but not at 4. DPC sensitization did not change the number of TCRs with a frequency above 1 in 1000, and there was no evidence of changes in global repertoire structure. Compared with pre-sensitization or healthy control sets, expanded TCRs formed significantly more large CDR3 similarity clusters, which is consistent with antigen-driven responses.

This clonotype occurred many times. There is no known antigen for this receptor. Base qualities were left out, and no much larger clone turns up one base away. The library was produced with RACE. This sample was sequenced with a NextSeq 500. During library preparation, unique molecular identifiers were attached to individual cDNA molecules so that TCRs could be counted quantitatively and reproducibly. Each blood RNA sample was used to sequence both TCR alpha and TCR beta chains. Turning to the authors' computational methods: Samples had a median of 95,638 TCRs, with a range from 23,224 to 690,600. V, J and CDR3 annotation of the TCR reads was performed with the Decombinator software suite. For the PS versus PT1 abundance plots, all samples were subsampled to the same number of TCRs (28,000). Expanded TCRs were defined as absent before sensitization and observed at least eight times at the 2-week time point. Starting from the raw public reads, TCRdb applied fastp trimming at Q25, assembled clones with MiXCR and retained in-frame beta chains. A single entry per CDR3 protein holds the most common genes and DNA from its merged rows. The V and J calls here are based on TCRdb, not the publication. Present in this sample are 70,000 or so distinct CDR3 sequences, roughly 11% of which were seen just once. The ten largest clonotypes hold roughly 1.4% of the sample.

The label giving this sample's time point can be read as: patch test 3, about 24 weeks after DPC sensitization. The treatment or condition label, read with the paper, signifies: therapeutic diphenylcyclopropenone sensitization with weekly scalp DPC. At each patch-test visit, blood was drawn before the patch test was applied. To be eligible, patients had to be aged 18 to 70, diagnosed with alopecia and judged suitable for DPC therapy, while pregnant patients were excluded. Total RNA was extracted from unfractionated whole blood collected in Tempus Blood RNA tubes. Trimming takes 8 bases from V and 1 base from J, and the germline ends sit 5 bases apart. From its cysteine to its phenylalanine, the CDR3 spans 11 amino acids. Left in the record is the CDR3 DNA by itself, 33 bases read in frame from the first base. CDR1 and CDR2 are drawn from the germline V gene: KGHSH, LQKENI.

Here the sequenced sample was whole blood, taken in connection with sensitization to the hapten diphenylcyclopropenone (DPC). This receptor chain uses TRBV18 and TRBJ1-1; too little of a D gene remains to name it. This TCR derives from a woman between 50 and 59 years old with alopecia areata. Some clones in this sample may be carry-over from other donors' samples. Here the CDR3 is given as CASTRNTEAFF. The DNA reads as follows: TGTGCCAGCACACGGAACACTGAAGCTTTCTTT. The full variable domain, with segments outside the CDR3 supplied by the reference TRBV18 and TRBJ1-1 proteins, appears as NAGVMQNPRHLVRRRGQEARLRCSPMKGHSHVYWYRQLPEEGLKFMVYLQKENIIDESGMPKERFSAEFPKEGPSILRIQQVVRGDSAAYFCASTRNTEAFFGQGTRLTVV.